These 28 T cell receptor beta chains came from one sample sequenced in a study of blood T cell repertoires in COVID-19. Data came from immunoSEQ multiplex PCR; TCRdb stores just in-frame clones and leaves some out. Among 90,000 to 120,000 clones listed, 89% were seen once. Specimen: peripheral blood. The receptors were gathered from a middle-aged man with active or convalescent COVID-19.

The genes are TRBV11-3 and TRBJ2-3; TRBD2 matches at 12 bases. There are 17 residues in the CDR3. Losses at the gene ends were 5 bases for V and 0 bases for J; bases not matched to a gene: 6. The germline gives CDR1 SGHNT, CDR2 YENEEA. The CDR3 bases are TGTGCCAGCAGCCTCCGGACTAGCGGGGATAGCACAGATACGCAGTATTTT. Residues: CASSLRTSGDSTDTQYF.

The gene calls are TRBV4-3 and TRBJ2-1; D is undetermined. From germline, CDR1 is LGHNA and CDR2 YSLEER. This CDR3 is built from 16 residues. V shed 3 bases and J shed 2 bases, with 14 bases lying between them. CDR3 in DNA: TGCGCCAGCAGCCACCGTACTGACTTCCCCTACAATGAGCAGTTCTTC. Protein product: CASSHRTDFPYNEQFF.

The genes are TRBV7-2 and TRBJ2-1, with 7 bases matching TRBD1. Germline V gene lookup returns CDR1 SGHTA and CDR2 FQGNSA. This CDR3 has 16 residues. V shed 5 bases and J 7 bases; nucleotides not matched to a gene: 14. In nucleotides, the CDR3 is TGTGCCAGCAGCACTAACAGGGGTGGGGTGGTTAATGAGCAGTTCTTC. Residues: CASSTNRGGVVNEQFF.

Points on this clone: A junction boundary mismatches the germline segment, possibly from a read error. The chain recombines TRBV7-7 with TRBJ2-1, with TRBD2 as a possible D gene (5 bases). There are 14 residues in the CDR3. Germline V CDR1 and CDR2: SSHAT, FNYEAQ (reference sequence). CDR3 DNA sequence: TGTGCTAGCAGCCCGGAGGCTTCCTACAATGAGCAGTTCTTC. Amino acid sequence: CASSPEASYNEQFF. The complete variable domain, with remaining parts taken from reference TRBV7-7 and TRBJ2-1, reads GAGVSQSPRYKVTKRGQDVTLRCDPISSHATLYWYQQALGQGPEFLTYFNYEAQPDKSGLPSDRFSAERPEGSISTLTIQRTEQRDSAMYRCASSPEASYNEQFFGPGTRLTVL.

The chain has TRBV18 and TRBJ2-7; TRBD1 matches 8 bases. The germline V gene encodes CDR1 KGHSH and CDR2 LQKENI. This CDR3 has 14 residues. Trimming removed 3 bases from V and 3 bases from J; junction bases left unmatched: 4. CDR3 DNA: TGTGCCAGCTCACCCTCCGGACAGGGCTACGAGCAGTACTTC. Encoded protein: CASSPSGQGYEQYF.

The J gene is TRBJ1-1, the V gene TRBV6-5; possible D gene TRBD1, 5 bases. Between the trimmed V and J ends, which lost 5 bases and 3 bases, there was a span of 10 bases. This CDR3 has 13 residues. Germline CDR1 MNHEY, CDR2 SVGAGI. The CDR3 DNA is TGTGCCAGCAGTCGACCAGGGCACACTGAAGCTTTCTTT. Translating gives CASSRPGHTEAFF.

Turning to this clone: This sample includes further DNA sequences coding for the same CDR3. The J gene is TRBJ2-5, the V gene TRBV12-3 or TRBV12-4, with 7 bases matching TRBD1. Trimming cost V 8 bases and J 0 bases; bases outside gene matches: 3. CDR3 length: 13 residues. The CDR3 sequence is CASRDRNQETQYF. The DNA for the CDR3 is TGTGCCAGCCGGGACAGAAACCAAGAGACCCAGTACTTC.

The chain has TRBV7-9 and TRBJ2-7; D not resolved. The CDR3 has 14 residues. CDR1 and CDR2 from the germline V gene are SEHNR and FQNEAQ (reference sequence). V lost 3 bases, J lost 3 bases, and 12 bases lay in between. CDR3 DNA: TGTGCCAGCAGCTTTCCCGCGGTGGACTACGAGCAGTACTTC. As protein: CASSFPAVDYEQYF.

V is TRBV9 and J is TRBJ2-6; the D gene is possibly TRBD2 (6 bases). Trimming removed 4 bases from V and 1 base from J, with 18 bases in between. The CDR3 is 18 residues long. The germline V gene encodes CDR1 SGDLS and CDR2 YYNGEE. The CDR3 DNA is TGTGCCAGCAGCCCGAGGCCTTCGGGGGATTCTGGGGCCAACGTCCTGACTTTC. Protein sequence: CASSPRPSGDSGANVLTF.

The rearrangement joins TRBV12-3 or TRBV12-4 to TRBJ1-5; a weak D match, TRBD1 (6 bases). The CDR3 spans 13 residues. V lost 6 bases and J lost 7, with 13 bases in between. The CDR3 loop reads CASSPGGGQPQHF. The CDR3 DNA follows: TGTGCCAGCAGCCCCGGGGGGGGCCAGCCCCAGCATTTT.

This clone was counted a few times. The chain joins TRBV5-1 to TRBJ2-3, with 8 nucleotides matching TRBD2. Germline lookup yields CDR1 SGHRS and CDR2 YFSETQ. J was trimmed by 5 bases and V by 2 bases; bases with no gene match: 4. The CDR3 extends over 14 amino acids. The CDR3 region has the DNA TGCGCCAGCAGCTTCCTCGGGAGGGGAGATACGCAGTATTTT. Its protein product is CASSFLGRGDTQYF. Complete variable domain (other parts from reference TRBV5-1 and TRBJ2-3): KAGVTQTPRYLIKTRGQQVTLSCSPISGHRSVSWYQQTPGQGLQFLFEYFSETQRNKGNFPGRFSGRQFSNSRSEMNVSTLELGDSALYLCASSFLGRGDTQYFGPGTRLTVL.

The chain has TRBV7-9 and TRBJ1-1; 9 bases line up with TRBD1. Germline V CDR1 and CDR2: SEHNR, FQNEAQ (reference sequence). The CDR3 covers 15 residues. The junction had 5 bases not matched to a gene; V was cut back by 2 bases and J by 4 bases. The DNA for the CDR3 is TGTGCCAGCAGCTTATCGGGACAGGGCGGCACTGAAGCTTTCTTT. Translation: CASSLSGQGGTEAFF.

The chain uses TRBV3-1 (or the pseudogene TRBV3-2) and TRBJ1-1; D might be TRBD1 (5 bases). Germline V lookup: CDR1 LGHDT, CDR2 YNNKEL (reference sequence). This CDR3 spans 16 amino acids. Deletions cut 4 bases from V and 0 bases from J, with 15 bases between. The CDR3 DNA reads TGTGCCAGCAGCCCTCCCCCCGGGGGTTTGAACACTGAAGCTTTCTTT. Its translation: CASSPPPGGLNTEAFF.

This chain joins TRBV7-9 and TRBJ2-1; 7 bases are shared with TRBD2. The trim removed 3 bases at V and 7 bases at J, leaving 9 bases unmatched. Germline V gene sequence: CDR1 SEHNR, CDR2 FQNEAQ (reference sequence). The CDR3 spans 15 residues. The CDR3 reads CASSLWEGPGNEQFF. In DNA, the CDR3 is TGTGCCAGCAGCTTGTGGGAGGGCCCTGGGAATGAGCAGTTCTTC.

The V gene is TRBV7-2, the J gene TRBJ1-3; TRBD1 matches at 8 bases. The CDR3 consists of 14 residues. CDR1 is SGHTA, CDR2 FQGNSA, per germline. Losses at the gene ends were 6 bases for V and 3 bases for J; bases not matched to a gene: 4. The CDR3 is CASSQGQGGNTIYF. Here the CDR3 DNA reads TGTGCCAGCAGTCAAGGACAGGGTGGAAACACCATATATTTT.

The CDR3 loop reads CASSLISKRPWGVDGELFF. The CDR3 DNA sequence: TGTGCCAGCAGCTTAATATCTAAGCGGCCCTGGGGGGTCGACGGGGAGCTGTTTTTT. The chain combines TRBV7-3 with TRBJ2-2; TRBD2 is a possible D gene (6 bases). Trimming shortened V by 1 base and J by 7 bases, and 25 bases separated the two germline ends. Looked up from germline, CDR1 is SGHTA and CDR2 is FQGTGA. The CDR3 sequence is 19 residues long.

CDR3 bases: TGTGCCAGCAGCTTAGCAGGGACAGGGGTTAATTCACCCCTCCACTTT. It codes for CASSLAGTGVNSPLHF. The rearrangement uses TRBV7-9 and TRBJ1-6; 10 nucleotides agree with TRBD1. Trimming at V came to 0 bases and at J to 6 bases, leaving 2 bases not matched to a gene. The germline CDR1 and CDR2 sequences are SEHNR and FQNEAQ (reference sequence). CDR3 length: 16 amino acids.

The rearrangement links TRBV19 to TRBJ1-2; tentative D call: TRBD1 (5 bases). The CDR3 totals 15 residues. Germline CDR1 is LNHDA and CDR2 is SQIVND (reference sequence). V was pared by 5 bases and J by 4 bases, with 17 bases between. The CDR3 DNA reads TGTGCCAGTAGTTTACAATTCGGGAGGGGCTATGGCTACACCTTC. Protein sequence: CASSLQFGRGYGYTF. The entire variable domain, with the rest obtained from reference TRBV19 and TRBJ1-2, is as follows: DGGITQSPKYLFRKEGQNVTLSCEQNLNHDAMYWYRQDPGQGLRLIYYSQIVNDFQKGDIAEGYSVSREKKESFPLTVTSAQKNPTAFYLCASSLQFGRGYGYTFGSGTRLTVV.

This clone is a singleton in its sample. The chain employs TRBV4-3 and TRBJ2-1; TRBD2 aligns across 14 bases. The junction had 11 bases not matched to a gene; V was cut back by 4 bases and J by 0 bases. This CDR3 comprises 20 residues. CDR1 LGHNA and CDR2 YSLEER come from the germline V gene. CDR3 DNA sequence: TGCGCCAGCAGCCTCACGGGACTAGCGGGGGAATTCAGCTCCTACAATGAGCAGTTCTTC. Its protein is CASSLTGLAGEFSSYNEQFF.

Only one count was recorded for this clone. The genes are TRBV19 and TRBJ2-2, with D unresolved. The CDR3 contains 12 residues. CDR1 LNHDA and CDR2 SQIVND come from the germline V gene (reference sequence). Trimming stripped 2 bases from V and 7 bases from J, with 5 bases between. The CDR3 DNA sequence: TGTGCCAGTAGTATAACTAACGGGGAGCTGTTTTTT. This codes for CASSITNGELFF.

The V and J genes are TRBV5-8 and TRBJ2-2; a weak D match, TRBD2 (5 bases). Per germline, CDR1 SGHTS and CDR2 YDEGEE. The CDR3 totals 17 residues. V lost 7 bases and J lost 6, with 25 bases in between. CDR3 protein: CASRNTAFGLVAGELFF. In DNA, the CDR3 is TGTGCCAGCCGGAACACGGCGTTCGGACTCGTGGCCGGGGAGCTGTTTTTT.

CDR3 region: CASSLQGGAGNTIYF. Here the CDR3 DNA reads TGCGCCAGCAGCTTACAGGGAGGGGCTGGAAACACCATATATTTT. This chain joins TRBV5-1 and TRBJ1-3; D is perhaps TRBD1 (6 bases). Trimming took 2 bases from V and 2 from J, leaving 11 bases between them. The germline gives CDR1 SGHRS, CDR2 YFSETQ. CDR3 length equals 15 residues.

The chain joins TRBV30 to TRBJ1-4; D may be TRBD1 (6 bases). V was pared by 5 bases and J by 2 bases, with 27 bases between. CDR1 is GTSNPN and CDR2 is SVGIG in the germline V gene (reference sequence). This CDR3 contains 19 residues. The DNA of the CDR3 is TGTGCCTGGGAAAGGGGGTCGGGGTCCCTCGGGGGGACTAATGAAAAACTGTTTTTT. It codes for CAWERGSGSLGGTNEKLFF.

The chain joins TRBV5-4 to TRBJ2-7, with D possibly matching TRBD2 (6 bases). CDR1 and CDR2 (germline): SGHNT, YYREEE (reference sequence). The CDR3 runs to 14 residues. V gave up 1 base and J gave up 0 bases, with 8 bases separating them. The DNA for the CDR3 is TGTGCCAGCAGCTTGTCGGACTACTCCTACGAGCAGTACTTC. This gives the protein CASSLSDYSYEQYF.

The chain uses TRBV24-1 and TRBJ2-6, with TRBD1 matching over 7 bases. This CDR3 comprises 18 residues. The V and J ends lost 4 bases and 0 bases, in that order; junction bases with no gene match: 8. From germline, CDR1 is KGHDR and CDR2 SFDVKD. CDR3 in amino acids: CATSDYRDRDSGANVLTF. The CDR3 nucleotides read TGTGCCACCAGTGACTACCGGGACAGAGACTCTGGGGCCAACGTCCTGACTTTC.

The rearrangement uses TRBV9 and TRBJ2-7, with 13 bases that match TRBD2. Trimming cost V 4 bases and J 1 base; bases outside gene matches: 5. Germline V CDR1 and CDR2: SGDLS, YYNGEE. CDR3 length: 16 residues. The CDR3 nucleotides are TGTGCCAGCAGCTTAGGGACTAGCGGGACTTCCTACGAGCAGTACTTC. This sequence encodes CASSLGTSGTSYEQYF.

The CDR3 region has the DNA TGTGCCAGCAGTAACGGACAGAGGGGTGGGGAGCAGTTCTTC. It is translated as CASSNGQRGGEQFF. The chain employs TRBV7-3 and TRBJ2-1; perhaps TRBD1 as D (6 bases). The CDR3 extends over 14 amino acids. CDR1 SGHTA and CDR2 FQGTGA come from the germline V gene. V was clipped by 6 bases and J by 10 bases, with 19 bases between them.

The chain carries TRBV19 and TRBJ2-3; D gene unclear. V was clipped by 3 bases and J by 2 bases, with 6 bases between them. Germline-derived CDR1 and CDR2 are LNHDA and SQIVND (reference sequence). The CDR3 length is 13 residues. The CDR3 sequence is CASSITHTDTQYF. The CDR3 DNA reads as TGTGCCAGTAGTATCACACACACAGATACGCAGTATTTT.